The 31 T cell receptor beta chains given below trace back to one sample, sequenced in a study of identical twins. TCRdb passed the 5' RACE reads through MiXCR, listing each CDR3 protein once. The sample holds around 650,000 distinct CDR3 sequences, roughly 6.6% seen once. This same sample was also part of a study on yellow fever vaccine responses in identical twins.

Specimen: PBMCs. These receptors all stem from a woman between 18 and 30 years old in good health.

At least ten counts were recorded for this clonotype. This sequence joins TRBV6-5 and TRBJ2-2; D remains ambiguous. V was trimmed by 5 bases and J by 1 base, leaving 8 bases between them. Germline V gives CDR1 MNHEY, CDR2 SVGAGI. This CDR3 spans 14 amino acids. DNA for the CDR3: TGTGCCAGCAGTCTACAGCGGAACACCGGGGAGCTGTTTTTT. It yields the protein CASSLQRNTGELFF.

The table lists this clonotype with a few counts. CDR3 nucleotide sequence: TGTGCCAGCAGCTTAGCGGCGAGCCCCACAGATACGCAGTATTTT. Its protein is CASSLAASPTDTQYF. J is TRBJ2-3 and V is TRBV7-2; D call uncertain. Trimming pared 0 bases from V and 2 bases from J, leaving 9 bases between. The CDR3 totals 15 residues. Looked up from germline, CDR1 is SGHTA and CDR2 is FQGNSA.

This clonotype has more than one count but fewer than ten. The chain is built from TRBV12-5 and TRBJ2-7, with 8 nucleotides matching TRBD1. This CDR3 spans 18 amino acids. Germline V gene sequence: CDR1 LGHNT, CDR2 FRNRAP. V trimming: 0 bases; J trimming: 2 bases; junction bases outside the gene matches: 12. The CDR3 region is CASGLVIRQGPLTYEQYF. The CDR3 DNA sequence: TGTGCTAGTGGTTTGGTAATAAGACAGGGGCCTCTGACCTACGAGCAGTACTTC.

This clonotype came up a few times. V gene TRBV24-1 combines with J gene TRBJ2-2; D unresolved. With 5 bases removed from V and 0 bases from J, the gap between germline ends came to 6 bases. The CDR3 runs 14 residues. Per the germline V gene, CDR1 is KGHDR and CDR2 is SFDVKD. The CDR3 DNA reads as TGTGCCACCAGTGCGGTCGCGAACACCGGGGAGCTGTTTTTT. It specifies CATSAVANTGELFF.

This clonotype occurred many times. This chain uses TRBV6-1 with TRBJ1-5; D may be TRBD1 (5 bases). Germline CDR1 and CDR2: MNHNS and SASEGT. The V and J ends lost 8 bases and 3 bases respectively, with 26 bases between them. The CDR3 runs 18 residues. The CDR3 bases are TGTGCCAGCTGCCAGGTGGGGGTAAGGGGCCGATCCAATCAGCCCCAGCATTTT. Translation gives CASCQVGVRGRSNQPQHF.

This clonotype was seen many times. The chain joins TRBV9 to TRBJ2-3; D is unresolved. V gave up 0 bases and J gave up 6 bases, with 8 bases separating them. The CDR3 contains 13 residues. Germline assignment: CDR1 SGDLS and CDR2 YYNGEE. Here the CDR3 reads CASSVVHEDTQYF. The CDR3 coding sequence is TGTGCCAGCAGCGTAGTCCATGAGGATACGCAGTATTTT.

To note about this clonotype: The junction does not match germline at one end; this may be a read error. V gene TRBV11-3 combines with J gene TRBJ2-2; possible D gene TRBD1, 6 bases. Germline lookup yields CDR1 SGHNT and CDR2 YENEEA. There are 15 residues in the CDR3. CDR3 nucleotides: TGTGCCTGCAGCATATGGACAGAGGACACCGGGGAGCTGTTTTTT. This encodes CACSIWTEDTGELFF.

This clonotype has a count of ten or more. This chain joins TRBV24-1 and TRBJ2-7; D might be TRBD2 (6 bases). Germline V gene data show CDR1 as KGHDR and CDR2 as SFDVKD. This CDR3 has 14 amino acids. V lost 8 bases and J 1 base, leaving 14 bases between the germline ends. CDR3 nucleotides: TGTGCCACCAAGCGGGCGTGGGATTCCTACGAGCAGTACGTC. Residues: CATKRAWDSYEQYV.

The chain links TRBV3-1 to TRBJ2-1; D gene ambiguous. Trimming stripped 9 bases from V and 0 bases from J, with 9 bases between. CDR1 LGHDT and CDR2 YNNKEL come from the germline V gene (reference sequence). The CDR3 totals 13 residues. The CDR3 region is CASGMSSYNEQFF. The CDR3 bases are TGTGCCAGTGGGATGAGCTCCTACAATGAGCAGTTCTTC.

This clonotype has more than one count but fewer than ten. The rearrangement uses TRBV3-1 and TRBJ1-2, with TRBD1 matching over 8 bases. With 2 bases clipped from V and 4 bases from J, the junction kept 3 bases outside the gene matches. This CDR3 contains 14 residues. CDR1 and CDR2 from the germline V gene are LGHDT and YNNKEL (reference sequence). For the CDR3, the DNA is TGTGCCAGCAGCCAACATACAGGGGGCTATGGCTACACCTTC. Amino acids: CASSQHTGGYGYTF.

The chain joins TRBV4-1 to TRBJ1-2; 11 bases line up with TRBD1. There are 17 residues in the CDR3. From germline, CDR1 is MGHRA and CDR2 YSYEKL. V lost 2 bases, J lost 0 bases, and 5 bases stayed unmatched. The CDR3 region has the DNA TGCGCCAGCAGCCAAATGGGGGACAGGGGGTCTAACTATGGCTACACCTTC. Translated: CASSQMGDRGSNYGYTF.

This clonotype turned up a few times. The chain is built from TRBV5-6 and TRBJ2-3, with TRBD2 identical over 11 bases. This CDR3 comprises 15 residues. Germline CDR1 SGHDT, CDR2 YYEEEE. With V trimmed by 4 bases and J by 10 bases, 11 bases remained unmatched. CDR3 residues: CASSQTSGNQAAQYF. CDR3 coding DNA: TGTGCCAGCAGCCAGACTAGCGGGAACCAGGCGGCGCAGTATTTT.

This clonotype was counted only a few times. The J gene is TRBJ2-6, the V gene TRBV6-1; the D gene could be TRBD1 or TRBD2 (5 bases each). The CDR3 loop spans 17 amino acids. With 7 bases removed from V and 2 bases from J, the gap between germline ends came to 18 bases. Germline V gene data show CDR1 as MNHNS and CDR2 as SASEGT. CDR3 loop: CASKRGRESTGANVLTF. The CDR3 region has the DNA TGTGCCAGCAAGAGGGGCAGGGAATCAACTGGGGCCAACGTCCTGACTTTC.

The chain uses TRBV5-1 and TRBJ2-1; 8 bases align to TRBD2. This CDR3 is built from 16 residues. V trimming: 0 bases; J trimming: 2 bases; junction bases outside the gene matches: 4. Germline-derived CDR1 and CDR2 are SGHRS and YFSETQ. CDR3 bases: TGCGCCAGCAGCTTGGGTAGGGGACTAGCCTACAATGAGCAGTTCTTC. Its translation is CASSLGRGLAYNEQFF.

This clonotype was found a few times. The genes are TRBV5-1 and TRBJ2-1, with 11 positions matching TRBD2. The CDR3 totals 16 residues. Germline V gene lookup returns CDR1 SGHRS and CDR2 YFSETQ. The ends lost 4 bases at V and 3 bases at J; junction bases unmatched: 6. CDR3 sequence (DNA): TGCGCCAGCAGCGCATCTAGCGGGGGGAACTACAATGAGCAGTTCTTC. It codes for CASSASSGGNYNEQFF.

The table lists this clonotype with many counts. The chain combines TRBV29-1 with TRBJ1-2; 10 bases fit TRBD1. V lost 3 bases to trimming and J lost 4 bases; unmatched junction nucleotides: 5. The V gene's germline CDR1 is SQVTM and CDR2 ANQGSEA. The CDR3 extends over 14 amino acids. CDR3 nucleotides: TGCAGCGTTGAGACAGGGGGCGCTGGCTATGGCTACACCTTC. This gives the protein CSVETGGAGYGYTF.

Many counts were recorded for this clonotype. This chain connects TRBV7-7 to TRBJ2-3, with TRBD1 matching over 7 bases. Germline trimming cut 6 bases from V and 3 bases from J; bases unmatched to any gene: 6. Germline V gene sequence: CDR1 SSHAT, CDR2 FNYEAQ (reference sequence). There are 14 residues in the CDR3. The chain's CDR3 is CASRIQGWTDTQYF. The DNA of the CDR3 is TGTGCCAGCAGGATACAGGGGTGGACAGATACGCAGTATTTT.

V and J are TRBV6-5 and TRBJ1-5; 7 positions match TRBD1. This CDR3 contains 15 residues. Germline CDR1 reads MNHEY; CDR2 reads SVGAGI. With 0 bases clipped from V and 10 bases from J, the junction kept 9 bases outside the gene matches. CDR3 bases: TGTGCCAGCAGTTACTCGCGGACAGGCAGCTACCCCCAGCATTTT. Amino acid sequence: CASSYSRTGSYPQHF.

The chain carries TRBV20-1 and TRBJ2-1; 11 bases are shared with TRBD2. This CDR3 contains 14 residues. After removal of 5 bases from V and 6 bases from J, the junction contained 6 bases not matched to a gene. The germline V gene has CDR1 DFQATT and CDR2 SNEGSKA (reference sequence). CDR3 region: CSAGGLAESNEQFF. The CDR3 DNA reads TGCAGTGCTGGGGGACTAGCGGAGAGCAATGAGCAGTTCTTC.

This chain connects TRBV7-7 to TRBJ2-2; D ambiguous. This CDR3 is built from 15 residues. The germline gives CDR1 SSHAT, CDR2 FNYEAQ (reference sequence). Between the trimmed V and J ends, which lost 5 bases and 7 bases, there was a span of 17 bases. This CDR3 is CASSASSGQHGELFF. In DNA form, the CDR3 reads TGTGCCAGCAGCGCCTCATCCGGGCAGCACGGGGAGCTGTTTTTT.

DNA for the CDR3: TGTGCCACCAGCAGCCCGACTAGCGGGCCACCCTACAATGAGCAGTTCTTC. Encoded protein: CATSSPTSGPPYNEQFF. The J gene is TRBJ2-1, the V gene TRBV15; 10 positions agree with TRBD2. Germline V gene lookup returns CDR1 LNHNV and CDR2 YYDKDF (reference sequence). V dropped 3 bases and J dropped 2; count of bases not matched to a gene: 7. This CDR3 is built from 17 residues.

This clonotype was recorded many times. The CDR3 sequence: CASSFPGRELTGELFF. The CDR3 DNA sequence: TGTGCCAGCAGCTTTCCGGGGAGGGAGCTCACCGGGGAGCTGTTTTTT. The rearrangement links TRBV7-3 to TRBJ2-2; 7 bases line up with TRBD2. Germline CDR1 SGHTA, CDR2 FQGTGA. The CDR3 extends over 16 amino acids. V lost 3 bases, J lost 4 bases, and 8 bases stayed unmatched.

This clonotype was seen a few times. V usage is TRBV28 and J usage is TRBJ1-5; 8 bases are a match to TRBD1. Germline CDR1 and CDR2: MDHEN and SYDVKM. The CDR3 totals 16 residues. Trimming removed 4 bases from V and 1 base from J; junction bases left unmatched: 6. This CDR3 reads CASSWGHRGSNQPQHF. CDR3 in DNA: TGTGCCAGCAGTTGGGGGCACAGGGGGAGCAATCAGCCCCAGCATTTT.

There are a few counts of this clonotype. The genes are TRBV7-9 and TRBJ2-1, with D hard to call. This CDR3 spans 13 amino acids. Germline CDR1 reads SEHNR; CDR2 reads FQNEAQ (reference sequence). Trimming removed 2 bases from V and 5 bases from J, with 7 bases in between. The CDR3 protein is CASSLTTHNEQFF. The DNA of the CDR3 is TGTGCCAGCAGCTTAACTACCCACAATGAGCAGTTCTTC.

This clonotype was seen many times. CDR3 nucleotides: TGTGCCAGCATTAGCGGGAGCTCCTACAATGAGCAGTTCTTC. Its translation: CASISGSSYNEQFF. V usage is TRBV5-5 and J usage is TRBJ2-1; 9 positions agree with TRBD2. The trim removed 6 bases at V and 0 bases at J, leaving 1 base unmatched. Germline V lookup: CDR1 SGHKS, CDR2 YYEKEE (reference sequence). CDR3 length: 14 amino acids.

This clonotype was seen at least ten times. V gene TRBV5-1 combines with J gene TRBJ2-7; the D is unclear. Germline V gives CDR1 SGHRS, CDR2 YFSETQ. This CDR3 has 14 amino acids. Deletions cut 0 bases from V and 5 bases from J, with 12 bases between. The chain's CDR3 is CASSLATDLNEQYF. CDR3 sequence (DNA): TGCGCCAGCAGCTTGGCCACGGATCTCAACGAGCAGTACTTC.

This clonotype was detected only a few times. This chain connects TRBV6-6 to TRBJ1-4, with D hard to call. The CDR3 runs to 13 residues. CDR1 is MNHNY and CDR2 is SVGAGI in the germline V gene (reference sequence). Trimming took off 2 bases at V and 8 bases at J, with 9 bases between the two ends. This chain's CDR3 is CASSYRREEKLFF. Here the CDR3 DNA reads TGTGCCAGCAGTTACAGGAGGGAGGAAAAACTGTTTTTT.

This clonotype was seen ten or more times. This chain connects TRBV27 to TRBJ2-1, with a tentative D call TRBD2 (6 bases). The CDR3 is 14 residues long. Trimming took off 7 bases at V and 9 bases at J, with 19 bases between the two ends. Germline assignment: CDR1 MNHEY and CDR2 SMNVEV (reference sequence). CDR3 amino acids: CASTWGSLEGEQFF. The CDR3 DNA sequence: TGTGCCAGCACCTGGGGCTCTTTGGAGGGTGAGCAGTTCTTC.

A few counts support this clonotype. V usage is TRBV28 and J usage is TRBJ2-1; no definite D call. This CDR3 comprises 13 residues. Germline CDR1 reads MDHEN; CDR2 reads SYDVKM. Deletions cut 6 bases from V and 8 bases from J, with 14 bases between. The DNA of the CDR3 is TGTGCCAGCAGGGTGGACCTTTCGGATGAGCAGTTCTTC. Translating gives CASRVDLSDEQFF. Full variable domain (rest looked up from reference TRBV28 and TRBJ2-1): DVKVTQSSRYLVKRTGEKVFLECVQDMDHENMFWYRQDPGLGLRLIYFSYDVKMKEKGDIPEGYSVSREKKERFSLILESASTNQTSMYLCASRVDLSDEQFFGPGTRLTVL.

This clonotype was detected ten times or more. The genes are TRBV20-1 and TRBJ2-5; 7 bases match TRBD2. The germline gives CDR1 DFQATT, CDR2 SNEGSKA (reference sequence). This CDR3 region has 13 residues. V dropped 2 bases and J dropped 2; count of bases not matched to a gene: 2. The CDR3: CSARTSEQETQYF. The CDR3 DNA follows: TGCAGTGCTAGAACTAGCGAACAAGAGACCCAGTACTTC.

This clonotype was detected a few times. This chain links TRBV5-1 with TRBJ2-1; D might be TRBD1 or TRBD2, each matching 6 bases. The CDR3 is 14 amino acids. V was trimmed by 6 bases and J by 8 bases, leaving 18 bases between them. Germline lookup yields CDR1 SGHRS and CDR2 YFSETQ. CDR3 bases: TGCGCCAGCACCCTCGGAGGGGGGTGGTATGAGCAGTTCTTC. Translating it yields CASTLGGGWYEQFF.